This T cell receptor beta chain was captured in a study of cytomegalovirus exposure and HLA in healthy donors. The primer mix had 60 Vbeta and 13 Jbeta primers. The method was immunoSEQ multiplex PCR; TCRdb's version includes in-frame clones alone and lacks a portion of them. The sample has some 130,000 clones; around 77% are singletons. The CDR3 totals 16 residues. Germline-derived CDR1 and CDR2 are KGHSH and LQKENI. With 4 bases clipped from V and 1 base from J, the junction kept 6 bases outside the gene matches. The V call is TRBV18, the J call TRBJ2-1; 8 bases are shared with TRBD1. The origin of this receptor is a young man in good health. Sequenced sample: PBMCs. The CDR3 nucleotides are TGTGCCAGCTCACTTCGACAGGGGAATTCCTACAATGAGCAGTTCTTC. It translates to CASSLRQGNSYNEQFF. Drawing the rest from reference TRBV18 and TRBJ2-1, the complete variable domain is NAGVMQNPRHLVRRRGQEARLRCSPMKGHSHVYWYRQLPEEGLKFMVYLQKENIIDESGMPKERFSAEFPKEGPSILRIQQVVRGDSAAYFCASSLRQGNSYNEQFFGPGTRLTVL.